These 24 T cell receptor beta chains were sequenced from one sample in a study of CD8 T cells in ankylosing spondylitis. TCRdb redid the calling of the 5' RACE reads with MiXCR, one entry per CDR3 protein. Altogether about 230,000 distinct CDR3 sequences are present, approximately 7.6% being singletons, with the ten largest covering roughly 5%. The sequencing input was blood, either unsorted or a sorted T cell fraction (not recorded which). These receptors came from a female donor with ankylosing spondylitis or in good health (not recorded which).

The table lists this clonotype with many counts. The chain has TRBV9 and TRBJ2-3; 8 bases match TRBD2. Germline V CDR1 and CDR2: SGDLS, YYNGEE. The junction had 1 base not matched to a gene; V was cut back by 0 bases and J by 4 bases. CDR3 length equals 14 residues. The CDR3 here is CASSVDGRADTQYF. The CDR3 region has the DNA TGTGCCAGCAGCGTAGACGGGAGGGCAGATACGCAGTATTTT.

This clonotype occurred many times. The CDR3, as DNA: TGCGCCAGCAGTGGGATTCAGGGTGCGGATGAAAAACTGTTTTTT. Translation: CASSGIQGADEKLFF. The gene calls are TRBV10-2 and TRBJ1-4; D is perhaps TRBD1 (5 bases). V lost 4 bases, J lost 6 bases, and 15 bases lay in between. The CDR3 consists of 15 residues. The V gene's germline CDR1 is WSHSY and CDR2 SAAADI.

There are many counts of this clonotype. The V call is TRBV7-2, the J call TRBJ2-1; 9 bases agree with TRBD2. J gave up 8 bases and V 1 base, and 12 bases lay outside the gene matches. The CDR3 sequence is 17 residues long. Germline CDR1 SGHTA, CDR2 FQGNSA. As DNA, the CDR3 is TGTGCCAGCAGCTTAGGGGGCGGGAGGGCCTCTTTGCATGAGCAGTTCTTC. This sequence encodes CASSLGGGRASLHEQFF.

This clonotype was seen at least ten times. V and J are TRBV27 and TRBJ1-5; TRBD1 is a possible D gene (5 bases). CDR1 is MNHEY, CDR2 SMNVEV, per germline (reference sequence). The germline V and J ends were trimmed by 6 bases and 3 bases, with 15 bases remaining between them. The CDR3 extends over 15 amino acids. The DNA for the CDR3 is TGTGCCAGCAGCCCTAGGGGACTGGCCAATCAGCCCCAGCATTTT. Amino acids: CASSPRGLANQPQHF.

This clonotype was observed at least ten times. The CDR3 spells CSVGTGETSTDTQYF. In DNA form, the CDR3 reads TGCAGTGTTGGGACGGGGGAGACTAGCACAGATACGCAGTATTTT. The rearrangement joins TRBV20-1 to TRBJ2-3; a possible D gene is TRBD2 (6 bases). CDR3 length: 15 residues. Germline V gives CDR1 DFQATT, CDR2 SNEGSKA (reference sequence). V was clipped by 7 bases and J by 0 bases, with 17 bases between them.

This clonotype was counted at least ten times. The chain uses TRBV5-1 and TRBJ2-6; TRBD2 matches 12 bases. The CDR3 runs to 15 residues. Trimming removed 4 bases from V and 7 bases from J; junction bases left unmatched: 3. Germline V lookup: CDR1 SGHRS, CDR2 YFSETQ. CDR3 protein: CASSLGLAGANVLTF. The CDR3 coding sequence is TGCGCCAGCAGCCTGGGACTAGCGGGCGCCAACGTCCTGACTTTC.

This clonotype was seen repeatedly, ten times or more. The chain has TRBV20-1 and TRBJ2-7, with TRBD2 matching 11 bases. The J segment lost 3 bases and the V segment lost 2 bases, leaving 9 bases of the junction unmatched. From germline, CDR1 is DFQATT and CDR2 SNEGSKA (reference sequence). The CDR3 has 16 amino acids. The chain's CDR3 is CSARPFRTSGHYEQYF. DNA for the CDR3: TGCAGTGCTAGACCCTTCAGGACTAGCGGGCACTACGAGCAGTACTTC.

This clonotype was seen at least ten times. This sequence joins TRBV20-1 and TRBJ2-2, with TRBD2 matching over 16 bases. J gave up 7 bases and V 3 bases, and 8 bases lay outside the gene matches. CDR1 DFQATT and CDR2 SNEGSKA come from the germline V gene (reference sequence). The CDR3 runs to 17 residues. CDR3 DNA: TGCAGTGCTAGTGGCGAGGGACTAGCGGGAGGGGACGGGGAGCTGTTTTTT. It is translated as CSASGEGLAGGDGELFF.

This clonotype has a count of ten or more. V usage is TRBV5-1 and J usage is TRBJ2-7, with unresolved D. The ends were cut back, 0 bases at V and 2 bases at J, with 12 bases in the middle. This CDR3 has 15 residues. Germline V CDR1 and CDR2: SGHRS, YFSETQ. As DNA, the CDR3 is TGCGCCAGCAGCTTGGCCGATCGCCGTACCTACGAGCAGTACTTC. This codes for CASSLADRRTYEQYF. Combining the CDR3 with reference TRBV5-1 and TRBJ2-7 gives the whole variable domain KAGVTQTPRYLIKTRGQQVTLSCSPISGHRSVSWYQQTPGQGLQFLFEYFSETQRNKGNFPGRFSGRQFSNSRSEMNVSTLELGDSALYLCASSLADRRTYEQYFGPGTRLTVT.

As to this clonotype: Relative to the germline gene, one junction end is altered; a read error may explain this. The chain joins TRBV28 to TRBJ1-2, with TRBD1 as a possible D gene (6 bases). This CDR3 contains 13 residues. Germline V CDR1 and CDR2: MDHEN, SYDVKM. CDR3 sequence: CASSQDRTYGYAF. CDR3 nucleotides: TGTGCCAGCAGTCAAGACAGGACTTATGGCTACGCCTTC.

This clonotype was detected a few times. The V call is TRBV11-2, the J call TRBJ1-2; D is unclear. V lost 3 bases to trimming and J lost 6 bases, with 5 bases between them. Germline CDR1 is SGHAT and CDR2 is FQNNGV. CDR3 length: 11 amino acids. The CDR3 coding sequence is TGTGCCAGCAGCTTGAAGGATGGCTACACCTTC. It is translated as CASSLKDGYTF.

Many counts were recorded for this clonotype. CDR3 bases: TGCGCCAGCAGCTTGGCGGCCACAGGCGACTACGAGCAGTACTTC. Its protein product is CASSLAATGDYEQYF. The chain links TRBV5-1 to TRBJ2-7; tentatively, D is TRBD1 (5 bases). The CDR3 totals 15 residues. V was clipped by 0 bases and J by 3 bases, with 13 bases between them. The V gene's germline CDR1 is SGHRS and CDR2 YFSETQ.

This clonotype has at least ten counts. The J gene is TRBJ2-5, the V gene TRBV5-8; D is unclear. The CDR3 covers 12 residues. V shed 4 bases and J shed 5 bases, with 9 bases lying between them. Per the germline V gene, CDR1 is SGHTS and CDR2 is YDEGEE. In DNA form, the CDR3 reads TGTGCCAGCAGCGTTGGGTTGGAGACCCAGTACTTC. Amino acid sequence: CASSVGLETQYF.

V and J are TRBV6-5 and TRBJ2-5, with 8 bases identical to TRBD2. Per the germline V gene, CDR1 is MNHEY and CDR2 is SVGAGI. V gave up 2 bases and J gave up 5 bases; unmatched junction bases: 4. This CDR3 is 14 amino acids long. The CDR3 loop is CASSYGGGRETQYF. The CDR3 nucleotides read TGTGCCAGCAGTTACGGCGGGGGGCGGGAGACCCAGTACTTC.

The table lists this clonotype with a few counts. V is TRBV7-2 and J is TRBJ1-2; D is perhaps TRBD1 (6 bases). V lost 6 bases and J 6 bases, leaving 23 bases between the germline ends. CDR3 length: 16 residues. From germline, CDR1 is SGHTA and CDR2 FQGNSA. The CDR3 coding sequence is TGTGCCAGCAGTTTCAAAAAACAGGGTAATTCGGATGGCTACACCTTC. Its translation is CASSFKKQGNSDGYTF.

The chain has TRBV7-9 and TRBJ2-1; D gene uncertain. This CDR3 has 16 residues. Germline V lookup: CDR1 SEHNR, CDR2 FQNEAQ (reference sequence). The V and J ends lost 2 bases and 1 base respectively, with 12 bases between them. The CDR3 region is CASSLQRWQSYNEQFF. In DNA, the CDR3 is TGTGCCAGCAGCTTACAACGCTGGCAGTCCTACAATGAGCAGTTCTTC.

This clonotype was seen a few times. This rearrangement joins TRBV2 to TRBJ2-4; D remains ambiguous. CDR1 is SNHLY and CDR2 is FYNNEI in the germline V gene. This CDR3 has 14 residues. The V end was cut by 3 bases, the J end by 0 bases, with 6 bases between. CDR3 in amino acids: CASSEALAKNIQYF. For the CDR3, the DNA is TGTGCCAGCAGTGAGGCTCTAGCCAAAAACATTCAGTACTTC.

This clonotype was picked up many times. The chain joins TRBV6-2 or TRBV6-3 to TRBJ1-1; a possible D gene is TRBD1 (5 bases). V lost 2 bases and J lost 4, with 11 bases in between. The CDR3 loop spans 14 amino acids. Germline lookup yields CDR1 MNHEY and CDR2 SVGEGT. CDR3 DNA: TGTGCCAGCAGTTACGTTGGCAGGGTCACTGAAGCTTTCTTT. This translates into CASSYVGRVTEAFF.

This chain uses TRBV23-1 with TRBJ1-6; no clear D. TRBV23-1 is recorded as an ORF, its role being uncertain. The CDR3 spans 16 residues. The germline V and J ends were trimmed by 0 bases and 9 bases, with 15 bases remaining between them. In DNA, the CDR3 is TGCGCCAGCAGTCAATCGAAGGCCTCTGGAAGTTCACCCCTCCACTTT. As protein: CASSQSKASGSSPLHF.

The rearrangement links TRBV7-2 to TRBJ2-3; no firm D call. The CDR3 length is 12 residues. V shed 3 bases and J shed 6 bases, with 7 bases lying between them. The germline CDR1 and CDR2 sequences are SGHTA and FQGNSA. CDR3 region: CASSFGRDTQYF. The CDR3 region has the DNA TGTGCCAGCAGCTTCGGGCGCGATACGCAGTATTTT. Full variable domain (remainder filled in from reference TRBV7-2 and TRBJ2-3): GAGVSQSPSNKVTEKGKDVELRCDPISGHTALYWYRQSLGQGLEFLIYFQGNSAPDKSGLPSDRFSAERTGGSVSTLTIQRTQQEDSAVYLCASSFGRDTQYFGPGTRLTVL.

J is TRBJ2-3 and V is TRBV9; D is uncertain. The germline V and J ends were trimmed by 0 bases and 0 bases, with 8 bases remaining between them. The CDR3 spans 15 residues. Germline loops: CDR1 SGDLS, CDR2 YYNGEE. CDR3: CASSVVAESTDTQYF. The CDR3 nucleotides are TGTGCCAGCAGCGTAGTCGCGGAGAGCACAGATACGCAGTATTTT.

This clonotype was found many times. This rearrangement joins TRBV12-3 or TRBV12-4 to TRBJ2-7; 7 positions agree with TRBD1. CDR3 size: 14 residues. V lost 3 bases to trimming and J lost 2 bases; unmatched junction nucleotides: 4. CDR3 region: CASSFETGPYEQYF. The CDR3 DNA reads as TGTGCCAGCAGTTTTGAGACAGGGCCCTACGAGCAGTACTTC.

This clonotype has a count of ten or more. The chain combines TRBV5-1 with TRBJ2-7; D is undetermined. Germline values: CDR1 SGHRS, CDR2 YFSETQ. The CDR3 consists of 12 residues. V shed 0 bases and J shed 3 bases, with 4 bases lying between them. The CDR3 DNA is TGCGCCAGCAGCTTGGAATACTACGAGCAGTACTTC. This sequence encodes CASSLEYYEQYF. Full variable domain (remainder filled in from reference TRBV5-1 and TRBJ2-7): KAGVTQTPRYLIKTRGQQVTLSCSPISGHRSVSWYQQTPGQGLQFLFEYFSETQRNKGNFPGRFSGRQFSNSRSEMNVSTLELGDSALYLCASSLEYYEQYFGPGTRLTVT.

The chain employs TRBV15 and TRBJ2-7; D is possibly TRBD1 or TRBD2 (5 bases each). Per the germline V gene, CDR1 is LNHNV and CDR2 is YYDKDF (reference sequence). The V and J ends lost 1 base and 4 bases respectively, with 17 bases between them. The CDR3 extends over 16 amino acids. The CDR3 DNA sequence: TGTGCCACCAGCAGAGGGGGGTCACTAGAGCAATACGAGCAGTACTTC. It is translated as CATSRGGSLEQYEQYF.